This note documents a single T cell receptor (beta chain) sequence. The antigen is not known. TCRdb reprocessed the 5' RACE reads and stores each CDR3 protein as one record, lacking DNA. The ten most abundant clones cover around 0.4% of a sample with roughly 280,000 distinct CDR3 sequences. This sample was taken from a study of T cells expressing NK-cell markers. Regarding the study as a whole: The HCMV specificity of the expanded NKG2C+ T cell clones stayed unresolved.

There are 11 residues in the CDR3. Germline lookup yields CDR1 DFQATT and CDR2 SNEGSKA (reference sequence). This chain uses TRBV20-1 with TRBJ2-2. This clonotype was obtained from a man aged 18 to 29 in good health. What was sequenced was blood T cells: a sorted CD56 or NKG2C T cell subset, CD4+ or CD8+ T cells, or bulk PBMC T cells (not recorded which). The chain's CDR3 is CSASQTRELFF.